Below, 30 T cell receptor beta chains from the same sample are listed, as sequenced in a study of T cells in Graves' hyperthyroidism and ophthalmopathy. What was amplified from RNA transcripts were TCR beta CDR3 regions. First-round RT-PCR targeting the TCR CDR3 was performed with the HTBI primer set. Each CDR3 protein gets one entry after TCRdb re-called the multiplex PCR reads with MiXCR. The sample lists roughly 530,000 distinct CDR3 sequences, approximately 17% occurring once. Sequencing used blood. These receptors came from a woman aged 18-35 years with Graves' ophthalmopathy.

This clonotype has at least ten counts. The chain carries TRBV9 and TRBJ1-2; TRBD1 matches 7 bases. The trim removed 0 bases at V and 4 bases at J, leaving 3 bases unmatched. CDR3 size: 14 residues. Germline CDR1 and CDR2: SGDLS and YYNGEE. The chain's CDR3 is CASSVEGTVYGYTF. The CDR3 bases are TGTGCCAGCAGCGTAGAAGGGACAGTCTATGGCTACACCTTC.

The CDR3 sequence is CARTDRASHSPLHF. In DNA form, the CDR3 reads TGTGCCAGGACCGACAGGGCCTCGCATTCACCCCTCCACTTT. The chain has TRBV19 and TRBJ1-6; TRBD1 aligns across 7 bases. Germline values: CDR1 LNHDA, CDR2 SQIVND (reference sequence). CDR3 size: 14 residues. The J segment lost 8 bases and the V segment lost 9 bases, leaving 10 bases of the junction unmatched.

The sample holds a few counts of this clonotype. This chain links TRBV2 with TRBJ2-6; the D gene could be TRBD1 or TRBD2 (5 bases each). This CDR3 is 14 amino acids long. The ends were cut back, 9 bases at V and 0 bases at J, with 9 bases in the middle. The germline CDR1 and CDR2 sequences are SNHLY and FYNNEI. CDR3 coding DNA: TGTGCCAGGGGGACGGCCTCTGGGGCCAACGTCCTGACTTTC. It codes for CARGTASGANVLTF.

This clonotype was recorded a few times. The chain has TRBV10-3 and TRBJ1-4, with TRBD1 as a possible D gene (6 bases). The length of the CDR3 is 15 residues. V was trimmed by 10 bases and J by 0 bases, leaving 15 bases between them. CDR1 is ENHRY and CDR2 is SYGVKD in the germline V gene. The CDR3 is CATARTDATNEKLFF. The CDR3 coding sequence is TGTGCCACCGCGCGGACAGATGCAACTAATGAAAAACTGTTTTTT.

The gene calls are TRBV6-1 and TRBJ1-2; tentatively, D is TRBD1 (5 bases). The CDR3 has 14 amino acids. Germline CDR1 MNHNS, CDR2 SASEGT. Trimming left V 4 bases short and J 4 bases short, with 13 bases between. This CDR3 is CASSARDLIYGYTF. CDR3 DNA sequence: TGTGCCAGCAGTGCCCGGGACCTCATCTATGGCTACACCTTC.

On this clonotype: This may stem from a read error, because a much larger clone lies one nucleotide away. The chain carries TRBV28 and TRBJ2-3, with 12 bases matching TRBD2. With 2 bases clipped from V and 14 bases from J, the junction kept 5 bases outside the gene matches. Germline V gene sequence: CDR1 MDHEN, CDR2 SYDVKM. This CDR3 spans 13 amino acids. The CDR3 DNA follows: TGTGCCAGCAGTTTAAGGTCTAGCGGGGGGGGGTATTTT. It encodes CASSLRSSGGGYF.

The chain links TRBV4-1 to TRBJ1-3; no clear D gene. Trimming took 3 bases from V and 2 from J, leaving 14 bases between them. Germline values: CDR1 MGHRA, CDR2 YSYEKL. The CDR3 totals 16 residues. CDR3 DNA sequence: TGCGCCAGCAGCCATATACGGGTGACCCCTGGAAACACCATATATTTT. Translated: CASSHIRVTPGNTIYF.

There are many counts of this clonotype. The gene calls are TRBV15 and TRBJ2-5; D might be TRBD1 or TRBD2, each matching 6 bases. V shed 0 bases and J shed 4 bases, with 12 bases lying between them. CDR1 and CDR2 (germline): LNHNV, YYDKDF (reference sequence). This CDR3 has 15 residues. The CDR3 DNA sequence: TGTGCCACCAGCAGAGATCCCGGGGGCCGAGAGACCCAGTACTTC. It translates to CATSRDPGGRETQYF.

The chain has TRBV29-1 and TRBJ2-1; D is undetermined. V lost 2 bases and J lost 6, with 14 bases in between. CDR1 and CDR2 (germline): SQVTM, ANQGSEA. The CDR3 runs 14 residues. For the CDR3, the DNA is TGCAGCGTTGAACGGCAGTTTTCGGTCAATGAGCAGTTCTTC. It codes for CSVERQFSVNEQFF.

Many counts were recorded for this clonotype. The chain employs TRBV20-1 and TRBJ2-5; no definite D call. The CDR3 sequence is 15 residues long. Germline V lookup: CDR1 DFQATT, CDR2 SNEGSKA (reference sequence). V lost 0 bases and J 4 bases, leaving 15 bases between the germline ends. This CDR3 is CSARDEAGWRETQYF. Written as DNA, the CDR3 is TGCAGTGCTAGAGATGAGGCAGGATGGAGAGAGACCCAGTACTTC.

Ten or more counts support this clonotype. The chain has TRBV10-3 and TRBJ1-1, with 8 nucleotides matching TRBD1. CDR1 is ENHRY and CDR2 is SYGVKD in the germline V gene. Unmatched junction bases numbered 6, after V lost 3 bases and J lost 3 bases. The CDR3 is made up of 15 amino acids. CDR3 sequence (DNA): TGTGCCATCAGTGAAGCAGGGGGCGGATACACTGAAGCTTTCTTT. Translating it yields CAISEAGGGYTEAFF.

Remarks on this clonotype: A read error is possible here, since a much larger clone lies one base away. The V call is TRBV27, the J call TRBJ2-2; 8 positions match TRBD2. V gave up 8 bases and J gave up 3 bases; unmatched junction bases: 11. The germline V gene has CDR1 MNHEY and CDR2 SMNVEV (reference sequence). The CDR3 contains 16 residues. Here the CDR3 DNA reads TGTGCCAGCGGTTCGCTGGCGGGGGGCGACACCGGGGAGCTGTTTTTT. Translating it yields CASGSLAGGDTGELFF.

This clonotype has ten or more counts. The V call is TRBV27, the J call TRBJ2-7, with D perhaps assigned TRBD1 or TRBD2 (6 bases each). There are 14 residues in the CDR3. Trimming stripped 6 bases from V and 8 bases from J, with 20 bases between. Germline V gives CDR1 MNHEY, CDR2 SMNVEV (reference sequence). CDR3: CASSIGGPPNQQYF. CDR3 coding DNA: TGTGCCAGCAGCATAGGGGGGCCCCCCAACCAGCAGTACTTC.

This clonotype appeared many times. The rearrangement uses TRBV30 and TRBJ1-1, with a tentative D call TRBD1 (6 bases). V lost 3 bases, J lost 5 bases, and 13 bases lay in between. The CDR3 consists of 13 residues. Germline assignment: CDR1 GTSNPN and CDR2 SVGIG (reference sequence). CDR3 DNA: TGTGCCTGGAGGCAGGGGCGAGGTACTGAAGCTTTCTTT. It encodes CAWRQGRGTEAFF.

Worth noting for this clonotype: A read error may explain this, as a much larger clone is one base away. This chain links TRBV12-3 or TRBV12-4 with TRBJ1-5; 7 bases map to TRBD1. There are 15 residues in the CDR3. CDR3 in amino acids: CANSSGQRTYQPQHF. CDR3 DNA: TGTGCCAACAGTTCGGGACAGCGCACCTATCAGCCCCAGCATTTT.

In this sample, this clonotype turned up a few times. This clone may be a read error of a much larger clone one base away. The chain has TRBV7-9 and TRBJ2-7; D unresolved. Deletions cut 5 bases from V and 2 bases from J, with 7 bases between. Germline V gene sequence: CDR1 SEHNR, CDR2 FQNEAQ (reference sequence). The CDR3 totals 12 residues. CDR3 nucleotides: TGTGCCAGCAGCGACAACCCCTACGAGCAGTACTTC. It is translated as CASSDNPYEQYF. The full variable domain, its missing parts supplied by reference TRBV7-9 and TRBJ2-7, is DTGVSQNPRHKITKRGQNVTFRCDPISEHNRLYWYRQTLGQGPEFLTYFQNEAQLEKSRLLSDRFSAERPKGSFSTLEIQRTEQGDSAMYLCASSDNPYEQYFGPGTRLTVT.

As for this clonotype: At one end, the junction sequence differs from germline, possibly due to a read error. CDR3 DNA: TGTGCCACCAGTTTATCGACGCCAGAGACCCAGTACTTC. Amino acids: CATSLSTPETQYF. The rearrangement links TRBV27 to TRBJ2-5; D gene ambiguous. This CDR3 region has 13 residues. Germline V lookup: CDR1 MNHEY, CDR2 SMNVEV (reference sequence).

This clonotype was counted a few times. A read error is possible here, since a much larger clone lies one base away. The CDR3 protein is CASSHVSTGDTEAFF. CDR3 bases: TGTGCCAGCAGCCACGTTTCGACAGGGGACACTGAAGCTTTCTTT. The J gene is TRBJ1-1, the V gene TRBV3-1; the match to TRBD1 covers 8 bases. The CDR3 is 15 amino acids. Germline lookup yields CDR1 LGHDT and CDR2 YNNKEL (reference sequence). Unmatched junction bases numbered 6, after V lost 3 bases and J lost 3 bases.

This clonotype was seen at least ten times. The chain is built from TRBV27 and TRBJ2-3; a weak D match, TRBD2 (5 bases). V was trimmed by 4 bases and J by 6 bases, leaving 17 bases between them. The CDR3 is 15 residues long. Germline CDR1 MNHEY, CDR2 SMNVEV (reference sequence). CDR3 in DNA: TGTGCCAGCAGTTCCCCCACCAGCGGCGGGGATACGCAGTATTTT. Encoded protein: CASSSPTSGGDTQYF.

This chain joins TRBV12-3 or TRBV12-4 and TRBJ1-2, with unresolved D. V was shortened by 3 bases and J by 10 bases, with 18 bases between the two germline ends. There are 14 residues in the CDR3. The CDR3 here is CASSFWLVGGAYTF. CDR3 nucleotide sequence: TGTGCCAGCAGTTTTTGGCTGGTTGGTGGTGCCTACACCTTC.

This rearrangement joins TRBV10-3 to TRBJ2-7; TRBD2 aligns across 14 bases. The germline gives CDR1 ENHRY, CDR2 SYGVKD. CDR3 length: 18 residues. V lost 0 bases to trimming and J lost 6 bases; unmatched junction nucleotides: 10. CDR3 nucleotide sequence: TGTGCCATCAGTGAGTCGATGGGACTAGCGGGAGTGGTTGGCGAGCAGTACTTC. Translated: CAISESMGLAGVVGEQYF.

J is TRBJ2-1 and V is TRBV6-1; no clear D gene. V was pared by 6 bases and J by 8 bases, with 11 bases between. CDR3 length: 12 residues. Germline V lookup: CDR1 MNHNS, CDR2 SASEGT. The CDR3 DNA sequence: TGTGCCAGCAGATCGTCCTGGTATGAGCAGTTCTTC. Its protein product is CASRSSWYEQFF.

This clonotype was recorded a few times. It is unclear where the CDR3 begins or ends on the DNA, so no DNA is shown, and the CDR3 is as TCRdb lists it. The chain has TRBV12-1 and TRBJ2-2; TRBD2, the table's D call, lacks a check against the DNA. TRBV12-1 is marked as a pseudogene. A total of 16 residues make up the CDR3, ends included. CDR3 sequence: CASSFDRRRPPGSCFF.

The chain recombines TRBV20-1 with TRBJ1-6; D unresolved. V was trimmed by 1 base and J by 7 bases, leaving 14 bases between them. Germline V gene sequence: CDR1 DFQATT, CDR2 SNEGSKA (reference sequence). This CDR3 is built from 15 residues. CDR3: CSARALEAVNSPLHF. In nucleotides, the CDR3 is TGCAGTGCTAGAGCCTTGGAGGCGGTGAATTCACCCCTCCACTTT.

This CDR3 reads CSVLAGGVDTQYF. The CDR3 DNA sequence: TGCAGCGTCTTAGCGGGAGGGGTTGATACGCAGTATTTT. The chain couples TRBV29-1 to TRBJ2-3, with 11 bases matching TRBD2. Germline V gene data show CDR1 as SQVTM and CDR2 as ANQGSEA. The trim removed 6 bases at V and 6 bases at J, leaving 5 bases unmatched. The CDR3 is 13 amino acids.

In this sample, this clonotype turned up a few times. Since a much larger clone is just one base distant, this may be a read error. The chain is built from TRBV28 and TRBJ2-5, with 9 bases fitting TRBD2. The trim removed 3 bases at V and 5 bases at J, leaving 10 bases unmatched. Germline V gene sequence: CDR1 MDHEN, CDR2 SYDVKM. The CDR3 is 16 amino acids. CDR3 nucleotide sequence: TGTGCCAGCAGTTTCACTAGCGGGTGGGCCCGTGAGACCCAGTACTTC. It yields the protein CASSFTSGWARETQYF.

This clonotype appeared a few times. The chain has TRBV4-1 and TRBJ1-4; no clear D. Per germline, CDR1 MGHRA and CDR2 YSYEKL. This CDR3 has 14 amino acids. The germline V and J ends were trimmed by 1 base and 3 bases, with 6 bases remaining between them. CDR3 region: CASSQVQANEKLFF. In DNA form, the CDR3 reads TGCGCCAGCAGCCAAGTCCAGGCTAATGAAAAACTGTTTTTT.

The V gene is TRBV27, the J gene TRBJ1-1, with TRBD1 as a possible D gene (6 bases). The CDR3 extends over 16 amino acids. V dropped 5 bases and J dropped 3 bases, with 19 bases sitting between them. Germline V gene lookup returns CDR1 MNHEY and CDR2 SMNVEV (reference sequence). The DNA of the CDR3 is TGTGCCAGCAGTCCCTGGACAGCCTCTTCAGACACTGAAGCTTTCTTT. Encoded protein: CASSPWTASSDTEAFF.

J is TRBJ1-6 and V is TRBV6-1; tentatively, D is TRBD1 (5 bases). V lost 5 bases to trimming and J lost 8 bases, with 16 bases between them. Germline CDR1 is MNHNS and CDR2 is SASEGT. CDR3 size: 15 residues. CDR3 loop: CASSLERQPYSPLHF. DNA for the CDR3: TGTGCCAGCAGTTTGGAACGACAGCCTTATTCACCCCTCCACTTT.

This clonotype was counted many times. This CDR3 is CAMTTGSNTEAFF. The DNA for the CDR3 is TGTGCCATGACGACAGGGTCGAACACTGAAGCTTTCTTT. The chain carries TRBV10-3 and TRBJ1-1; 7 nucleotides line up with TRBD1. CDR1 is ENHRY, CDR2 SYGVKD, per germline. J gave up 1 base and V 9 bases, and 5 bases lay outside the gene matches. CDR3 length equals 13 residues.